These T cell receptor beta chains were read from a single sample in a study of OX40 agonist ivuxolimab in advanced cancers. Repertoires were generated with immunoSEQ multiplex PCR, while TCRdb's copy carries only in-frame clones and drops some. The table lists roughly 41,000 clones, approximately 78% of them singletons. Specimen: CD4+ or CD8+ T cells sorted from blood, collected in a trial of the OX40 agonist ivuxolimab. These receptors were taken from an adult with an advanced solid tumor such as melanoma, head and neck, liver or kidney cancer. CDR3s include the opening cysteine and the closing phenylalanine or tryptophan. Fields, in order: V gene, clone size, D gene, J gene, CDR3 DNA, CDR3 protein. A D gene is named only where the DNA matches it firmly. The size of a clone is reported for some rows only, either as once, few or many, or as a class for expanded clones.

>TRBV7-2|once|.|TRBJ2-3
TGTGCCAGCAGCCGTCCCGCCACAGATACGCAGTATTTT
CASSRPATDTQYF
>TRBV7-9|.|TRBD1|TRBJ2-7
TGTGCCAGCAGCTTATTGACAGGGCAGGGCTACGAGCAGTACTTC
CASSLLTGQGYEQYF
>TRBV27|.|TRBD1|TRBJ2-3
TGTGCCAGCAGTCCGGACAGGGCCACAGATACGCAGTATTTT
CASSPDRATDTQYF
>TRBV28|few|.|TRBJ1-4
TGTGCCAGCAGCCCTGATTCAGGGACGAGGGATGAAAAACTGTTTTTT
CASSPDSGTRDEKLFF
>TRBV2|.|TRBD1|TRBJ2-7
TGTGCCACCAGGGGGACAGGGGCCTACGAGCAGTACTTC
CATRGTGAYEQYF
>TRBV19|.|TRBD2|TRBJ2-1
TGTGCCAGTACCCTCAGGGGAGGGACTAGCAGTGGGGAGCAGTTCTTC
CASTLRGGTSSGEQFF
>TRBV6-5|.|.|TRBJ2-5
TGTGCCAGCAGCCTACTAGCCCAAGAGACCCAGTACTTC
CASSLLAQETQYF
>TRBV11-2|few|.|TRBJ2-7
TGTGCCAGCAGCGCCGCCGGAAACCGAAACGAGCAGTACTTC
CASSAAGNRNEQYF
>TRBV2|.|.|TRBJ1-4
TGTGCCAGCGCTACAGGGTTGGAAAAACTGTTTTTT
CASATGLEKLFF
>TRBV5-5|once|TRBD2|TRBJ2-3
TGTGCCAGCAGCTTGGGTGGTGGTAGCGGGAACACAGATACGCAGTATTTT
CASSLGGGSGNTDTQYF
>TRBV4-1|.|.|TRBJ2-3
TGCGCCAGCAGCCAAGACGGAGGGGACTGGCGACCCACAGATACGCAGTATTTT
CASSQDGGDWRPTDTQYF
>TRBV14|few|.|TRBJ2-3
TGTGCCAGCAGCCAAGATTTGGGGCGGGTCAGCACAGATACGCAGTATTTT
CASSQDLGRVSTDTQYF
>TRBV7-3|.|TRBD2|TRBJ2-2
TGTGCCAGCAGCTCTATACCCGGGACTAGCGGGACCCGGGAGCTGTTTTTT
CASSSIPGTSGTRELFF
>TRBV6-1|.|.|TRBJ2-3
TGTGCCAGCAGTGCGGCCAGTCCAGATACGCAGTATTTT
CASSAASPDTQYF
>TRBV7-2|.|.|TRBJ2-1
TGTGCCAGCAGCCCGACCGGGACGGTGTACAATGAGCAGTTCTTC
CASSPTGTVYNEQFF
>TRBV4-1|few|.|TRBJ2-1
TGCGCCAGCAGCCAAGAGGGTATCACCTACAATGAGCAGTTCTTC
CASSQEGITYNEQFF
>TRBV6-5|.|TRBD2|TRBJ2-7
TGTGCCAGCAGTACAGATAGCGGGGGACTCTACGAGCAGTACTTC
CASSTDSGGLYEQYF
>TRBV19|once|.|TRBJ2-3
TGTGCCAGTAGTAGCCGATACAGGGAAGATACGCAGTATTTT
CASSSRYREDTQYF
>TRBV27|.|.|TRBJ1-2
TGTGCCAGCAGTGAGACTTTTGGGAGGGTGGTTCGGGGCGGCTACACCTTC
CASSETFGRVVRGGYTF
>TRBV5-6|once|.|TRBJ1-5
TGTGCCAGCAGCTTGTGGGACCCGGATCAGCCCCAGCATTTT
CASSLWDPDQPQHF
>TRBV7-9|.|.|TRBJ1-1
TGTGCCAGCCGGGGGACAATGAACACTGAAGCTTTCTTT
CASRGTMNTEAFF
>TRBV27|.|.|TRBJ2-2
TGTGCCAGCAGTCAACGAACAGGGCAGGTAACCGGGGAGCTGTTTTTT
CASSQRTGQVTGELFF
>TRBV5-1|once|.|TRBJ2-3
TGCGCCAGCAGCTTCCAGGGGTACGATACGCAGTATTTT
CASSFQGYDTQYF
>TRBV7-9|.|.|TRBJ1-5
TGTGCCAGCAGCCCCGTGGTCGGCAATCAGCCCCAGCATTTT
CASSPVVGNQPQHF
>TRBV4-1|.|TRBD2|TRBJ2-1
TGCGCCAGCAGACGTGCTAGCGGGGGGGTGGTTGAGCAGTTCTTC
CASRRASGGVVEQFF
>TRBV7-7|few|TRBD1|TRBJ1-6
TGTGCCAGCAGCTCAAGGACAGGGGATAGTTCACCCCTCCACTTT
CASSSRTGDSSPLHF
>TRBV10-3|few|.|TRBJ1-2
TGTGCCATCAGGGCCGATGGGCCGTCTAACTATGGCTACACCTTC
CAIRADGPSNYGYTF
>TRBV7-9|.|.|TRBJ2-7
TGTGCCAGCAGCTACCCGGGACCCCGGGGGGAGCAGTACTTC
CASSYPGPRGEQYF
>TRBV7-8|once|.|TRBJ1-1
TGTGCCAGCAGCTTACGGCGGACCATGAACACTGAAGCTTTCTTT
CASSLRRTMNTEAFF
>TRBV6-6|.|.|TRBJ2-1
TGTGCCAGCAGTTACTCTGGGGGCGGCTACAATGAGCAGTTCTTC
CASSYSGGGYNEQFF
>TRBV28|.|TRBD2|TRBJ2-5
TGTGCCAGCTCTAGCGGGAGTAGAGAGACCCAGTACTTC
CASSSGSRETQYF
>TRBV28|once|TRBD1|TRBJ2-7
TGTGCCAGCAGTTCCCAGGGGGTTACGAGGCAGTACTTC
CASSSQGVTRQYF
>TRBV18|.|.|TRBJ2-5
TGTGCCAGCTCACCACGGCGCGGGCTCGAGACCCAGTACTTC
CASSPRRGLETQYF
>TRBV5-8|.|TRBD1|TRBJ2-1
TGTGCCAGCAGCTTTAACAGGGGGCGAGATGAGCAGTTCTTC
CASSFNRGRDEQFF
>TRBV7-8|.|.|TRBJ2-5
TGTGCCAGCAGCTTATGGGTTGGGGAGACCCAGTACTTC
CASSLWVGETQYF
>TRBV19|.|.|TRBJ1-1
TGTGCCACCCCAAGACAATCCCTAGCTTTCTTT
CATPRQSLAFF
>TRBV7-2|.|.|TRBJ2-3
TGTGCCAGCAGCTTCAGGGAGGGGGCTAAGGCAGATACGCAGTATTTT
CASSFREGAKADTQYF
>TRBV5-1|.|.|TRBJ2-2
TGCGCCAGCAAGGGCACCAACACCGGGGAGCTGTTTTTT
CASKGTNTGELFF
>TRBV29-1|.|TRBD2|TRBJ2-5
TGCAGCGCCATTCCGGGGGAGGGTGACTTCACCCAAGAGACCCAGTACTTC
CSAIPGEGDFTQETQYF
>TRBV19|few|.|TRBJ1-2
TGTGCCAGTAGTGAGTCCTATGGCTACACCTTC
CASSESYGYTF
>TRBV7-9|.|.|TRBJ2-2
TGTGCCAGCAGCCCCGCCGACAGCAGAAACACCGGGGAGCTGTTTTTT
CASSPADSRNTGELFF
>TRBV18|.|.|TRBJ1-1
TGTGCCAGCTCAGGGGGGAACACTGAAGCTTTCTTT
CASSGGNTEAFF
>TRBV5-4|.|.|TRBJ1-2
TGTGCCAGCAGCTTGGCGGAGGACTATGGCTACACCTTC
CASSLAEDYGYTF
>TRBV9|.|.|TRBJ2-3
TGTGCCAGCAGCGAGAGAGTGGAGGGAGATACGCAGTATTTT
CASSERVEGDTQYF